This T cell receptor beta chain was found in a study of OX40 agonist ivuxolimab in advanced cancers. The wider study: Those enrolled were approximately 87% male, with a mean age of around 58 years and ages from roughly 20 to 85.

Study-wide points: With doses of 0.1 to 3.0 mg/kg, CD4+ and CD8+ blood T cells had undergone clonal expansion by week 6. Near-lowest levels of clonal expansion characterized partial responders at 0.1-3.0 mg/kg. A proportion of nonresponders additionally exhibited low normalized T-cell clonal expansion.

Germline CDR1 is MNHEY and CDR2 is SMNVEV (reference sequence). The V end was cut by 1 base, the J end by 4 bases, with 8 bases between. The CDR3 has 14 residues. Regarding this clone: Antigen: not known.

Sequenced by immunoSEQ multiplex PCR; TCRdb stores in-frame clones only, minus some. This table has some 45,000 clones, about 79% appearing once. The input for sequencing was CD4+ or CD8+ T cells sorted from blood, taken in a trial of the OX40 agonist ivuxolimab. This chain connects TRBV27 to TRBJ1-5; D may be TRBD1 (5 bases). The receptor comes from an adult with an advanced solid tumor such as melanoma, head and neck, liver or kidney cancer. The CDR3 nucleotides read TGTGCCAGCAGTTTATTGGGGGGAAATCAGCCCCAGCATTTT. It yields the protein CASSLLGGNQPQHF.